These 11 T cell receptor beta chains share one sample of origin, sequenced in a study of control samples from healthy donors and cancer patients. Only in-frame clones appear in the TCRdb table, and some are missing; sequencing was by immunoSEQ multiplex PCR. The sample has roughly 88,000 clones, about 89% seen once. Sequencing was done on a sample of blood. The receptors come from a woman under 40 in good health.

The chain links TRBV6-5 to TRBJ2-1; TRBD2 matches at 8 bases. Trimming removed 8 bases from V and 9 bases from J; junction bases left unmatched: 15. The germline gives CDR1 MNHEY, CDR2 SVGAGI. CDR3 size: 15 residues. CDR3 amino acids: CASRPTSAGVSEQFF. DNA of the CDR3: TGTGCCAGCCGACCGACTAGCGCCGGAGTGAGTGAGCAGTTCTTC.

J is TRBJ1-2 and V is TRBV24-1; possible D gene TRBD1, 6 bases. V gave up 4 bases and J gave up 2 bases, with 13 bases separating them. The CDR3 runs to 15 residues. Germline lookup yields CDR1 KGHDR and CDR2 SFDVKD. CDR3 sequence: CATSDRTALNYGYTF. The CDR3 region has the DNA TGTGCCACCAGTGACCGGACAGCCCTAAACTATGGCTACACCTTC.

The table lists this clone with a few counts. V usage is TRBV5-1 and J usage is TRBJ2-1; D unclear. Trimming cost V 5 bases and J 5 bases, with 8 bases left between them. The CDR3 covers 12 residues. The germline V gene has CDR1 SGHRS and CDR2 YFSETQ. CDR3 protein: CASRDGHNEQFF. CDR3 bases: TGCGCCAGCAGGGATGGACACAATGAGCAGTTCTTC.

Here the CDR3 reads CAVGPENTEAFF. The CDR3 DNA reads TGTGCCGTAGGACCGGAGAACACTGAAGCTTTCTTT. V gene TRBV19 combines with J gene TRBJ1-1; D gene unclear. V lost 11 bases to trimming and J lost 1 base, with 11 bases between them. This CDR3 has 12 amino acids. Germline CDR1 and CDR2: LNHDA and SQIVND (reference sequence).

CDR3 nucleotide sequence: TGTGCCAGTACCGACGGGGATTGGGGCACCTTC. Translated: CASTDGDWGTF. This chain connects TRBV19 to TRBJ1-2; D gene unclear. Looked up from germline, CDR1 is LNHDA and CDR2 is SQIVND (reference sequence). The V end was cut by 7 bases, the J end by 13 bases, with 16 bases between. The CDR3 totals 11 residues.

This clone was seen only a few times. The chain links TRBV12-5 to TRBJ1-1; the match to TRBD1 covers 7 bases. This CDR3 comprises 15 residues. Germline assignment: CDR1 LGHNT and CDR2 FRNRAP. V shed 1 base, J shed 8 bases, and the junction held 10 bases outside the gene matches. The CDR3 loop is CASGLGTGVGIEAFF. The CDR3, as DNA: TGTGCTAGTGGTTTGGGGACAGGAGTTGGGATAGAAGCTTTCTTT.

CDR3 sequence (DNA): TGCGCCAGCAGCCCCAACCGACAGGGAGGTTATGGCTACACCTTC. Protein: CASSPNRQGGYGYTF. The chain uses TRBV5-1 and TRBJ1-2, with 7 bases aligning to TRBD1. Germline V gene data show CDR1 as SGHRS and CDR2 as YFSETQ. The trim removed 4 bases at V and 5 bases at J, leaving 11 bases unmatched. The CDR3 runs to 15 residues.

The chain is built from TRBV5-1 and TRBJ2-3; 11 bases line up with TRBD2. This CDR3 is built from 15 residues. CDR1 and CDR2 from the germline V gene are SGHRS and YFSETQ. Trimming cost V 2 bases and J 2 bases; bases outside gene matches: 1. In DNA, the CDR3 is TGCGCCAGCAGCTTTAGCGGGAGGGACACAGATACGCAGTATTTT. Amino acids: CASSFSGRDTDTQYF.

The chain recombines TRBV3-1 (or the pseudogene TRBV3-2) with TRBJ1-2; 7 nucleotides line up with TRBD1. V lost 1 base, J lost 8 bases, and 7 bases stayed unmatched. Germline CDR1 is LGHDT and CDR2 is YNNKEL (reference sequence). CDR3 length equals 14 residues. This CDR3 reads CASSQADRAAGYTF. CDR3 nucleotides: TGTGCCAGCAGCCAAGCCGACAGGGCGGCAGGCTACACCTTC.

The CDR3 DNA reads TGTGCCTGGAGTGTTGCGGGGGGCACGGGGGAGCAGTACTTC. Protein product: CAWSVAGGTGEQYF. The gene calls are TRBV30 and TRBJ2-7; 8 bases align to TRBD2. Germline V lookup: CDR1 GTSNPN, CDR2 SVGIG (reference sequence). Losses at the gene ends were 0 bases for V and 7 bases for J; bases not matched to a gene: 8. The CDR3 runs 14 residues.

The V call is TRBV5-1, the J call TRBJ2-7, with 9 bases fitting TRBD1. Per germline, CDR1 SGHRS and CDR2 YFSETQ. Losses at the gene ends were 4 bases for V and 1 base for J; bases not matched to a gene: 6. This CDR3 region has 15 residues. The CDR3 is CASSPGQGWSYEQYF. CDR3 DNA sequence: TGCGCCAGCAGCCCAGGACAGGGGTGGTCCTACGAGCAGTACTTC.